This T cell receptor beta chain was identified during a study of blood T cell repertoires in COVID-19. Study overall: From the United States, Italy and Spain came samples of acute and convalescent COVID-19. From T cells, B-cell-depleted T cells, or PBMCs came the material, which was cDNA or gDNA.

As originally analysed: Estimation of nucleated cell counts relied on the amplification of reference gene primers. This table comes from immunoSEQ multiplex PCR, and its TCRdb copy is limited to in-frame clones, with some not included. The DNA gave D and trimming, while V, J and clone size come from that table. The table lists roughly 140,000 clones, approximately 91% of them singletons, with 1.8% in the top ten. The CDR3 loop spans 14 amino acids. Germline CDR1 MDHEN, CDR2 SYDVKM. V was pared by 3 bases and J by 6 bases, with 5 bases of the junction left unmatched. The receptor comes from a man aged 70 or older with acute or convalescent COVID-19. The sequenced sample was peripheral blood. The genes are TRBV28 and TRBJ2-1, with TRBD1 matching over 7 bases. The CDR3 DNA reads TGTGCCAGCAGTTTCGGGCAGGGGGTCAATGAGCAGTTCTTC. Encoded protein: CASSFGQGVNEQFF.